This T cell receptor beta chain was identified in a study of T cells in Graves' hyperthyroidism and ophthalmopathy. For the study at large: The authors collected peripheral blood at initial diagnosis, before any treatment.

Amplification yielded TCR beta CDR3 regions, with RNA transcripts as the source. Carried out on the TCR CDR3, a first-round RT-PCR used the HTBI primer set. TCRdb processed the multiplex PCR reads anew with MiXCR; each CDR3 protein has one entry. The sample lists some 300,000 distinct CDR3 sequences, roughly 20% occurring once. Ophthalmopathy patients showed a Clinical Activity Score of at least 3, NOSPECS grade of at least 4 and duration under 3 months. Uncontrolled infection, other autoimmune disease, pregnancy or lactation barred patients from enrollment. Losses at the gene ends were 4 bases for V and 4 bases for J; bases not matched to a gene: 6. CDR1 is LGHDT, CDR2 YNNKEL, per germline (reference sequence). This CDR3 has 14 amino acids. Study observations and caveats: Separation of ophthalmopathy from stable hyperthyroidism was achieved by a 13 V-J model.

To note about this clonotype: Antigen: not known. Just one base apart from a much larger clone, this may be a read error. The missing conserved phenylalanine or tryptophan at the end of this CDR3 makes a read error likely.

The sequencing sample was made of blood. The TCR originated in a man aged 45 to 65 with Graves' ophthalmopathy. The V and J genes are TRBV3-1 and TRBJ1-1; 7 positions match TRBD1. DNA for the CDR3: TGTGCCAGCAGCCTAGGGGGCTTGAGCACTGAAGCTTTCCTT. Its translation: CASSLGGLSTEAFL.